This is a list of T cell receptor beta chains from one sample in a study of T cells expressing NK-cell markers. TCRdb re-called the 5' RACE reads; every CDR3 protein appears as one record, without DNA. The table for this sample gives approximately 460,000 distinct CDR3 sequences. Sequenced input: blood T cells: a sorted CD56 or NKG2C T cell subset, CD4+ or CD8+ T cells, or bulk PBMC T cells (not recorded which). The receptor source for this set is a woman between 18 and 70 years old in good health. Both conserved end residues are part of each CDR3.

v_call,j_call,cdr3_aa
TRBV19,TRBJ2-5,CASSWGSMVGETQYF
TRBV7-2,TRBJ2-1,CASSAGVSYNEQFF
TRBV4-2,TRBJ1-3,CASSQDRDNIRSGNTIYF
TRBV4-2,TRBJ2-1,CASSTRTLAGLYNEQFF
TRBV5-1,TRBJ1-1,CASSLVRGGMNTEAFF
TRBV4-2,TRBJ2-7,CASSHRSGRSSYEQYF
TRBV3-1,TRBJ2-5,CASSQDTVAGETQYF
TRBV20-1,TRBJ1-1,CSAGTNTEAFF
TRBV5-4,TRBJ2-2,CASSLRDRNTGELFF
TRBV4-3,TRBJ2-1,CASSQRLAGEYNEQFF
TRBV6-5,TRBJ2-2,CASSYSLQGPGELFF
TRBV20-1,TRBJ2-1,CSAISGGSGNEQFF
TRBV12-3/TRBV12-4,TRBJ2-5,CASSRQGWETQYF
TRBV14,TRBJ1-4,CASSQDTGWASEKLFF